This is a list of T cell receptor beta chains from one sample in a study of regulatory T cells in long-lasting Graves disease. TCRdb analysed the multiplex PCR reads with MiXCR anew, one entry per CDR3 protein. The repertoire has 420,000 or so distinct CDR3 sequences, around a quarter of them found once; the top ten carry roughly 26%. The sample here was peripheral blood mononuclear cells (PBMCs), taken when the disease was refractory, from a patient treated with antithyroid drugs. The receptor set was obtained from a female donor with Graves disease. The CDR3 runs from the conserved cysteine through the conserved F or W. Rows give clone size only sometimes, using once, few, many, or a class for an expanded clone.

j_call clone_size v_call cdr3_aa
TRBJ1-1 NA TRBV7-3 CASSLVGPGNTEAFF
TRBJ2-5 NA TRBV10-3 CAISGGQGGQETQYF
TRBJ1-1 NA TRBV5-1 CATQGTGKNTEAFF
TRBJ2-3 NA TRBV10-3 CAISDRSTDTQYF
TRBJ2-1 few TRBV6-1 CASRKTSVPTEQFF
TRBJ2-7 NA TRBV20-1 CSARDIGTPYEQYF
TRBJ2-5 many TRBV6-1 CASSEERETQYF
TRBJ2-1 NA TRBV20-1 CSASPLSRAYNEQFF
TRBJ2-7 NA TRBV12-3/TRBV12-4 CASSLLAGGPVGEQYF
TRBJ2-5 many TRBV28 CASSPQGETQYF